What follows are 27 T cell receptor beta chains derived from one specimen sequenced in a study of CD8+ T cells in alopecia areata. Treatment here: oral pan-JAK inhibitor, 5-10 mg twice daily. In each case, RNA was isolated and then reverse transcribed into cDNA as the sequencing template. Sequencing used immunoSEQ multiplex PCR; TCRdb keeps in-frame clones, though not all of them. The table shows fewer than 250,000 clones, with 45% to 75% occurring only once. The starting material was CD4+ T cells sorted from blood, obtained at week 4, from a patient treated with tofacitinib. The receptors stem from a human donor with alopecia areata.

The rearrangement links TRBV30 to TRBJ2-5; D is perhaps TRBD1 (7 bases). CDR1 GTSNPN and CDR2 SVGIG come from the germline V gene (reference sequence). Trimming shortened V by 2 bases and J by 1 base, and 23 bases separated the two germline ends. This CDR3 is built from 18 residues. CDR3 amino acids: CAWSRPKTGAGFQETQYF. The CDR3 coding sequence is TGTGCCTGGAGTCGCCCTAAAACAGGGGCGGGATTCCAAGAGACCCAGTACTTC.

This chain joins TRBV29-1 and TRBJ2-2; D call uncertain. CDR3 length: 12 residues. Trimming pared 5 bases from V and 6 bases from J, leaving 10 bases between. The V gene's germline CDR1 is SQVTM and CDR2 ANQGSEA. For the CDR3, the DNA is TGCAGCGTTTCCCAATTTGCCGGGGAGCTGTTTTTT. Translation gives CSVSQFAGELFF.

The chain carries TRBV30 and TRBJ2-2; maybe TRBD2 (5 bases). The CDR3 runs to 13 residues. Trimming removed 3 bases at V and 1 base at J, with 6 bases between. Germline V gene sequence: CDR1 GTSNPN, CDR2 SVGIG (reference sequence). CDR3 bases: TGTGCCTGGAGGAGCGGGAACACCGGGGAGCTGTTTTTT. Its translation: CAWRSGNTGELFF.

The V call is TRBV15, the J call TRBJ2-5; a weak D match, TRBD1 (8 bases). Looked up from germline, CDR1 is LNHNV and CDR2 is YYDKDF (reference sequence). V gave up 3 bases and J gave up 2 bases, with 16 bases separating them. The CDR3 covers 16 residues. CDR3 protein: CATSRTLQGGQETQYF. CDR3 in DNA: TGTGCCACCAGCAGGACCCTACAGGGGGGGCAAGAGACCCAGTACTTC.

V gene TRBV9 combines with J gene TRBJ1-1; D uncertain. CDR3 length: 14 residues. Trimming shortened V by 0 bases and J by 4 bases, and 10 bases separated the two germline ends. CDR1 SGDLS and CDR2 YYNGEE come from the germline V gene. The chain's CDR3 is CASSVGGTLTEAFF. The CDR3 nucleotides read TGTGCCAGCAGCGTAGGCGGCACCCTCACTGAAGCTTTCTTT.

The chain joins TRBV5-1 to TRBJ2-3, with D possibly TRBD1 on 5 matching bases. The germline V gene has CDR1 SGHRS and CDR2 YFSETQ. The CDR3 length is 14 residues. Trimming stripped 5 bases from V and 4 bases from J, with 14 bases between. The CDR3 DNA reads TGCGCCAGCAGAACAGGCTTCCCGGCAGATACGCAGTATTTT. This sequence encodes CASRTGFPADTQYF.

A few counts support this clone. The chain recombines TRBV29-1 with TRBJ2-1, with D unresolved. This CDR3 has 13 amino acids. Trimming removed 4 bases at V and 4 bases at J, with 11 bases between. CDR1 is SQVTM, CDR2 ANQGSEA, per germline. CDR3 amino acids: CSVVYSQYNEQFF. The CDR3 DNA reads TGCAGCGTTGTGTACTCCCAATACAATGAGCAGTTCTTC.

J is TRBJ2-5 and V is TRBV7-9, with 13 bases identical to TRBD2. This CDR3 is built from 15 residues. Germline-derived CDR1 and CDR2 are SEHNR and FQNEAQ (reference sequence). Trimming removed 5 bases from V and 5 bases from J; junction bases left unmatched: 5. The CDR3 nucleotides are TGTGCCAGCAGCCCCGGACTAGCGGGAGACGAGACCCAGTACTTC. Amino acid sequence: CASSPGLAGDETQYF.

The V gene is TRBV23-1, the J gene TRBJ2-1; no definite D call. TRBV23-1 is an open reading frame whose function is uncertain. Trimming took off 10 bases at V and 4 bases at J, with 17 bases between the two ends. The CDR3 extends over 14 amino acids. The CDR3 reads CATQPWTKYNEQFF. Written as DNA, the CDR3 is TGCGCCACCCAACCCTGGACGAAATACAATGAGCAGTTCTTC.

CDR3 amino acids: CASSPSPGTSDVLTF. In DNA form, the CDR3 reads TGTGCCAGCAGCCCAAGCCCCGGGACATCTGACGTCCTGACTTTC. The V and J genes are TRBV11-2 and TRBJ2-6; the D gene is possibly TRBD1 (6 bases). V lost 5 bases and J lost 11, with 19 bases in between. The CDR3 is made up of 15 amino acids. Per germline, CDR1 SGHAT and CDR2 FQNNGV.

The chain's CDR3 is CATSRGGPGFQPQHF. The CDR3 DNA is TGTGCCACCAGCAGAGGAGGGCCAGGGTTTCAGCCCCAGCATTTT. The rearrangement links TRBV15 to TRBJ1-5, with a tentative D call TRBD1 (5 bases). V was cut by 1 base and J by 6 bases, with 13 bases left in between. CDR1 LNHNV and CDR2 YYDKDF come from the germline V gene (reference sequence). The CDR3 is 15 amino acids.

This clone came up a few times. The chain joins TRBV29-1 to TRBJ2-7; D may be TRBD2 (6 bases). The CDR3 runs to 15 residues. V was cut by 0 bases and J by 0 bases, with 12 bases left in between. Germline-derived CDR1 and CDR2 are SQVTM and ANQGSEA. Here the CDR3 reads CSVEDPRGNSYEQYF. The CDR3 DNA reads TGCAGCGTTGAAGATCCCCGGGGGAACTCCTACGAGCAGTACTTC.

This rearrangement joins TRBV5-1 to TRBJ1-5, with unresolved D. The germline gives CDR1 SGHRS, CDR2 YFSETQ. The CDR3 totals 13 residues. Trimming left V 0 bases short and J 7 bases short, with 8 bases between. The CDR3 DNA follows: TGCGCCAGCAGCTTGGCCGGAGACCAGCCCCAGCATTTT. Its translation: CASSLAGDQPQHF.

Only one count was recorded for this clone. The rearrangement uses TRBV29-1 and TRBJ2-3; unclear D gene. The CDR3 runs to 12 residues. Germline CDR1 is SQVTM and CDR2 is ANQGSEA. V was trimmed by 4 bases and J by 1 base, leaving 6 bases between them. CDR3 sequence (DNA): TGCAGCGTTGGGGCTGGCACAGATACGCAGTATTTT. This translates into CSVGAGTDTQYF.

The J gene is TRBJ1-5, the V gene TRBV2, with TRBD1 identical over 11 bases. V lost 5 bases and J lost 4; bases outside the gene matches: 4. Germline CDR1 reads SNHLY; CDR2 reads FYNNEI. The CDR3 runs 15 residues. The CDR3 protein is CASSWDRGVNQPQHF. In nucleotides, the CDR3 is TGTGCCAGCAGTTGGGACAGGGGGGTGAATCAGCCCCAGCATTTT.

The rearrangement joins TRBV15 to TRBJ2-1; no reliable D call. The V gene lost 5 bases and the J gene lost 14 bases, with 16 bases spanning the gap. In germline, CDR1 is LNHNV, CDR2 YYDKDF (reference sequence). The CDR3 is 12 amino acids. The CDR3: CATSVHEAAEFF. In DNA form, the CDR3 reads TGTGCCACCAGCGTGCACGAGGCCGCCGAGTTCTTC.

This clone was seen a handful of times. CDR3 bases: TGTGCCAGCAGCCACGGGACTAGCGGGAGTTGGACCGGGGAGCTGTTTTTT. Amino acids: CASSHGTSGSWTGELFF. This chain connects TRBV5-4 to TRBJ2-2, with 14 bases matching TRBD2. J gave up 5 bases and V 4 bases, and 7 bases lay outside the gene matches. CDR3 length: 17 amino acids. Germline assignment: CDR1 SGHNT and CDR2 YYREEE (reference sequence). The variable domain in full, with the rest retrieved from reference TRBV5-4 and TRBJ2-2, is ETGVTQSPTHLIKTRGQQVTLRCSSQSGHNTVSWYQQALGQGPQFIFQYYREEENGRGNFPPRFSGLQFPNYSSELNVNALELDDSALYLCASSHGTSGSWTGELFFGEGSRLTVL.

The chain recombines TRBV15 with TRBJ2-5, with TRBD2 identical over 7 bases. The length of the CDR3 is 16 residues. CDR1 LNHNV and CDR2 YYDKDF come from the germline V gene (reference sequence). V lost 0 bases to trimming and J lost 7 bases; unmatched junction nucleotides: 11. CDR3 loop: CATSRDRGAGEVTQYF. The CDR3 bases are TGTGCCACCAGCAGAGATAGAGGTGCGGGAGAGGTGACCCAGTACTTC.

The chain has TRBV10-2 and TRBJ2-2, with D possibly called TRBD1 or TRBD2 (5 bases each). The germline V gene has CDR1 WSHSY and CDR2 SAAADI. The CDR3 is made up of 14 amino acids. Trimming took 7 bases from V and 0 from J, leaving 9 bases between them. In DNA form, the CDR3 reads TGCGCCAGCACTGGGACCGCGAACACCGGGGAGCTGTTTTTT. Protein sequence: CASTGTANTGELFF.

The CDR3 reads CSVELGSGNEQFF. DNA of the CDR3: TGCAGCGTTGAACTGGGTTCAGGAAATGAGCAGTTCTTC. The genes are TRBV29-1 and TRBJ2-1; D gene uncertain. Germline-derived CDR1 and CDR2 are SQVTM and ANQGSEA. Trimming took off 2 bases at V and 7 bases at J, with 12 bases between the two ends. The length of the CDR3 is 13 residues.

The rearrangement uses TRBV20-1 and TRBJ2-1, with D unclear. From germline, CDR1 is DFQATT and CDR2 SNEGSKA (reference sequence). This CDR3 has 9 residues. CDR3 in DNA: TGCGGGGATAACAATGAGCAGTTCTTC. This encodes CGDNNEQFF.

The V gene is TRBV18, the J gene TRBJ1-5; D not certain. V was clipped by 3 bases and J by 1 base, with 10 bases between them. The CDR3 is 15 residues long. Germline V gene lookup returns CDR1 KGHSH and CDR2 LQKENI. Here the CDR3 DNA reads TGTGCCAGCTCACCTTATGCTATAAGCAATCAGCCCCAGCATTTT. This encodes CASSPYAISNQPQHF.

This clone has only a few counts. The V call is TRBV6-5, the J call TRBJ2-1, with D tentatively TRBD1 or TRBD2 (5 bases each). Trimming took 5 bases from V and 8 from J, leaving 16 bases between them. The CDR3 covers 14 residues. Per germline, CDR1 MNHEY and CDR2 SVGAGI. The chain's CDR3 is CASSKVEGSDEQFF. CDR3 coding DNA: TGTGCCAGCAGTAAGGTTGAGGGGAGCGATGAGCAGTTCTTC.

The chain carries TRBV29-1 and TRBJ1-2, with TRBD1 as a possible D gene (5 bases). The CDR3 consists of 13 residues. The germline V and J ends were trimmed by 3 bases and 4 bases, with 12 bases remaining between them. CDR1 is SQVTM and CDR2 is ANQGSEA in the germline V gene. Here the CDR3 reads CSVDIGEGYGYTF. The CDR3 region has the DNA TGCAGCGTTGATATAGGGGAGGGCTATGGCTACACCTTC.

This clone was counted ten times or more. CDR3 nucleotide sequence: TGTGCCAGCAGACACGACAGCTCTGGGGCCAACGTCCTGACTTTC. Amino acids: CASRHDSSGANVLTF. The V call is TRBV5-4, the J call TRBJ2-6; perhaps TRBD1 as D (5 bases). V was cut by 5 bases and J by 0 bases, with 9 bases left in between. CDR1 is SGHNT, CDR2 YYREEE, per germline (reference sequence). The CDR3 contains 15 residues.

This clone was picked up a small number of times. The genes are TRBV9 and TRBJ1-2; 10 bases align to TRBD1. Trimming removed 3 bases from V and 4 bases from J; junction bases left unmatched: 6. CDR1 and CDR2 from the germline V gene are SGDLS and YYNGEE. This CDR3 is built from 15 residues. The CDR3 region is CASSATGGYGYGYTF. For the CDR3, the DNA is TGTGCCAGCAGCGCGACAGGGGGCTACGGCTATGGCTACACCTTC.

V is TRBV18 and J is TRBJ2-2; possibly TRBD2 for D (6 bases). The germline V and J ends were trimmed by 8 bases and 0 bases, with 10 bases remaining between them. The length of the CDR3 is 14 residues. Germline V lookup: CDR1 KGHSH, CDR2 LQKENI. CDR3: CASLRDPNTGELFF. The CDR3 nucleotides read TGTGCCAGCCTGCGGGATCCGAACACCGGGGAGCTGTTTTTT. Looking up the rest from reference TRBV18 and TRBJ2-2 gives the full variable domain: NAGVMQNPRHLVRRRGQEARLRCSPMKGHSHVYWYRQLPEEGLKFMVYLQKENIIDESGMPKERFSAEFPKEGPSILRIQQVVRGDSAAYFCASLRDPNTGELFFGEGSRLTVL.